The TCR beta chain under discussion was sequenced for a study of T cells after posttransplantation cyclophosphamide. Study observations and caveats: Blood and skin or GI T cell repertoires showed limited TRB overlap. Donor CD8+ memory clones often dominated recipient blood repertoires at later times. Recipient CMV seropositivity and CMV reactivation strongly tracked TRB clonality.

Busulfan-fludarabine conditioning, marrow transplant, and cyclophosphamide on days +3 and +4 were administered. Clones were read by immunoSEQ multiplex PCR, and TCRdb kept only the in-frame ones, dropping some. The data contain tens of thousands of clones, about 90% of them singletons. V was pared by 3 bases and J by 8 bases, with 11 bases between. This CDR3 region has 14 residues. Germline-derived CDR1 and CDR2 are SGHTA and FQGNSA. Regarding this clone: Its cognate antigen is unknown.

The gene calls are TRBV7-2 and TRBJ1-6; D ambiguous. The starting material was PBMCs, obtained around 58 days after allogeneic stem cell transplant with posttransplant cyclophosphamide. The clonotype was recovered from a male patient in his sixties who received an allogeneic stem cell transplant from a related donor and was CMV-positive. Some T cells here may be from the graft donor. DNA for the CDR3: TGTGCCAGCAGCTTGGAGGGCGGCTATTCACCCCTCCACTTT. This codes for CASSLEGGYSPLHF.